A single sample gave rise to the 32 T cell receptor beta chains below, sequenced in a study of shared clonotypes between healthy human individuals. Method: immunoSEQ multiplex PCR; TCRdb's copy keeps in-frame clones and lacks some. The data contain hundreds of thousands of clones, 70% to 80% of them singletons. Source material: PBMCs. Receptors were obtained from a woman between 40 and 50 years old in good health. Some clones in this sample may be carry-over from other donors' samples.

The chain has TRBV5-1 and TRBJ1-1; maybe TRBD1 (6 bases). The CDR3 extends over 15 amino acids. Deletions cut 7 bases from V and 0 bases from J, with 16 bases between. Germline CDR1 is SGHRS and CDR2 is YFSETQ. The CDR3 spells CASCASGGMNTEAFF. The CDR3 DNA sequence: TGCGCCAGCTGTGCATCGGGGGGCATGAACACTGAAGCTTTCTTT.

This chain links TRBV20-1 with TRBJ2-5; D possibly matches TRBD1 or TRBD2 (6 bases each). The DNA end lines up better with TRBJ2-7; the J call may be wrong. The germline V gene has CDR1 DFQATT and CDR2 SNEGSKA (reference sequence). The CDR3 sequence is 11 residues long. The CDR3 protein is CSGRDTYEQYF. In DNA, the CDR3 is TGCAGTGGGCGGGACACCTACGAGCAGTACTTC.

This chain connects TRBV11-3 to TRBJ2-5; 7 bases match TRBD1. The CDR3 loop spans 14 amino acids. Germline CDR1 SGHNT, CDR2 YENEEA. V lost 2 bases, J lost 9 bases, and 9 bases stayed unmatched. The CDR3 reads CASSLFQGVEAQYF. The DNA of the CDR3 is TGTGCCAGCAGCTTATTTCAGGGGGTTGAGGCCCAGTACTTC.

CDR3 in DNA: TGTGCCACCAGTCAGGGACTAGCGGGAGGTTCCGGCAATGAGCAGTTCTTC. Translating it yields CATSQGLAGGSGNEQFF. The chain is built from TRBV15 and TRBJ2-1, with 15 bases that match TRBD2. The CDR3 runs to 17 residues. CDR1 is LNHNV, CDR2 YYDKDF, per germline (reference sequence). V was pared by 6 bases and J by 6 bases, with 9 bases of the junction left unmatched.

V and J are TRBV5-1 and TRBJ2-6, with D perhaps matching TRBD2 (5 bases). The CDR3 sequence is 15 residues long. V was trimmed by 2 bases and J by 2 bases, leaving 8 bases between them. From germline, CDR1 is SGHRS and CDR2 YFSETQ. This CDR3 is CASSLSGTGANVLTF. DNA of the CDR3: TGCGCCAGCAGCTTATCGGGGACTGGGGCCAACGTCCTGACTTTC.

The genes are TRBV10-3 and TRBJ2-4; D might be TRBD1 or TRBD2, each matching 6 bases. Trimming took off 0 bases at V and 3 bases at J, with 12 bases between the two ends. Germline CDR1 and CDR2: ENHRY and SYGVKD. CDR3 size: 16 residues. This CDR3 reads CAISESQGAGKNIQYF. The CDR3 DNA reads as TGTGCCATCAGTGAGTCACAGGGAGCGGGCAAAAACATTCAGTACTTC.

This chain connects TRBV7-2 to TRBJ2-7; TRBD2 agrees at 7 bases. The CDR3 consists of 15 residues. Germline trimming cut 2 bases from V and 9 bases from J; bases unmatched to any gene: 13. Germline CDR1 reads SGHTA; CDR2 reads FQGNSA. The CDR3 region has the DNA TGTGCCAGCAGCTTATTATGGCAGGATACGGGGGGGCAGTACTTC. It yields the protein CASSLLWQDTGGQYF.

The chain has TRBV6-6 and TRBJ1-1, with D maybe TRBD1 (5 bases). From germline, CDR1 is MNHNY and CDR2 SVGAGI (reference sequence). The CDR3 length is 14 residues. The V gene lost 4 bases and the J gene lost 4 bases, with 13 bases spanning the gap. The DNA for the CDR3 is TGTGCCAGCAGTTTCCCCGGGGACGCCACTGAAGCTTTCTTT. As protein: CASSFPGDATEAFF.

This clone was recorded a few times. Other DNA sequences from this sample encode an identical CDR3 as well. CDR3 coding DNA: TGTGCCAGTAGTAATGTCGGAAAAGAGACCCAGTACTTC. Residues: CASSNVGKETQYF. The chain is built from TRBV19 and TRBJ2-5; D unclear. V was trimmed by 4 bases and J by 3 bases, leaving 9 bases between them. This CDR3 region has 13 residues. Germline values: CDR1 LNHDA, CDR2 SQIVND (reference sequence). The whole variable domain, remainder taken from reference TRBV19 and TRBJ2-5, is DGGITQSPKYLFRKEGQNVTLSCEQNLNHDAMYWYRQDPGQGLRLIYYSQIVNDFQKGDIAEGYSVSREKKESFPLTVTSAQKNPTAFYLCASSNVGKETQYFGPGTRLLVL.

The chain links TRBV29-1 to TRBJ1-1, with a possible D match to TRBD1 (6 bases). The CDR3 has 11 amino acids. The germline CDR1 and CDR2 sequences are SQVTM and ANQGSEA. V gave up 1 base and J gave up 11 bases, with 11 bases separating them. The CDR3 spells CSVEGDMGAFF. The CDR3 DNA reads as TGCAGCGTTGAAGGGGACATGGGGGCTTTCTTT.

The chain combines TRBV7-2 with TRBJ2-3; no reliable D call. The CDR3 is made up of 16 amino acids. CDR1 and CDR2 (germline): SGHTA, FQGNSA. The V end was cut by 5 bases, the J end by 0 bases, with 15 bases between. CDR3 DNA sequence: TGTGCCAGCAGCCCCCAGGATAAGGCTAGCACAGATACGCAGTATTTT. Amino acids: CASSPQDKASTDTQYF. The full variable domain, completed using reference TRBV7-2 and TRBJ2-3, is GAGVSQSPSNKVTEKGKDVELRCDPISGHTALYWYRQSLGQGLEFLIYFQGNSAPDKSGLPSDRFSAERTGGSVSTLTIQRTQQEDSAVYLCASSPQDKASTDTQYFGPGTRLTVL.

This clone was recorded once. The genes are TRBV15 and TRBJ2-3; D may match TRBD1 or TRBD2 (5 bases each). Trimming shortened V by 1 base and J by 1 base, and 9 bases separated the two germline ends. The CDR3 runs to 15 residues. Germline V gene data show CDR1 as LNHNV and CDR2 as YYDKDF (reference sequence). CDR3 in amino acids: CATSRAMGGTDTQYF. CDR3 DNA sequence: TGTGCCACCAGCAGAGCTATGGGGGGCACAGATACGCAGTATTTT.

J is TRBJ1-1 and V is TRBV7-8; TRBD1 might be the D (6 bases). The CDR3 is made up of 13 amino acids. Trimming removed 1 base at V and 8 bases at J, with 11 bases between. The germline V gene has CDR1 SGHVS and CDR2 FQNEAQ. CDR3 DNA sequence: TGTGCCAGCAGCTTAGGGGGGGGGACAGAAGCTTTCTTT. Protein sequence: CASSLGGGTEAFF.

The chain is built from TRBV29-1 and TRBJ1-2; TRBD1 might be the D (5 bases). The germline V gene has CDR1 SQVTM and CDR2 ANQGSEA. The CDR3 spans 17 residues. V lost 1 base and J 0 bases, leaving 18 bases between the germline ends. The CDR3 region has the DNA TGCAGCGTTGAAGGTAAGGGGCCAGGGAGGCCTAACTATGGCTACACCTTC. This sequence encodes CSVEGKGPGRPNYGYTF.

The gene calls are TRBV30 and TRBJ2-3; 14 bases align to TRBD2. V was pared by 0 bases and J by 4 bases, with 3 bases of the junction left unmatched. Germline CDR1 reads GTSNPN; CDR2 reads SVGIG (reference sequence). The CDR3 is 16 amino acids. Here the CDR3 reads CAWSVGLAGGADTQYF. CDR3 bases: TGTGCCTGGAGTGTTGGACTAGCGGGAGGAGCAGATACGCAGTATTTT.

V usage is TRBV23-1 and J usage is TRBJ2-5; 8 bases map to TRBD1. TRBV23-1 is an ORF, and what it does is uncertain. The V gene end was trimmed by 2 bases and the J gene end by 5 bases; junction bases not matched to a gene: 4. The CDR3 contains 14 residues. Here the CDR3 reads CASSQDRGMETQYF. CDR3 nucleotide sequence: TGCGCCAGCAGTCAAGACAGGGGAATGGAGACCCAGTACTTC.

This clone was counted a few times. The chain has TRBV18 and TRBJ1-2; TRBD1 matches 9 bases. Germline V gives CDR1 KGHSH, CDR2 LQKENI. CDR3 length equals 13 residues. The V segment lost 3 bases and the J segment 4 bases; nucleotides outside the gene matches: 0. CDR3 amino acids: CASSPDRGYGYTF. The CDR3 DNA reads as TGTGCCAGCTCACCGGACAGGGGCTATGGCTACACCTTC.

The chain links TRBV29-1 to TRBJ2-5, with 12 bases identical to TRBD2. CDR3 length equals 15 residues. V was pared by 8 bases and J by 11 bases, with 18 bases of the junction left unmatched. Germline V gene lookup returns CDR1 SQVTM and CDR2 ANQGSEA. CDR3 nucleotides: TGCAGCACCCGGACTAGCGGGACCCGGGGGACGGAGCAGTACTTC. Its translation is CSTRTSGTRGTEQYF.

V and J are TRBV9 and TRBJ1-1, with D uncertain. Looked up from germline, CDR1 is SGDLS and CDR2 is YYNGEE. The CDR3 extends over 16 amino acids. V lost 2 bases to trimming and J lost 1 base, with 15 bases between them. CDR3: CASSVSSSYSNTEAFF. The CDR3 DNA reads TGTGCCAGCAGCGTCTCATCCAGCTACTCGAACACTGAAGCTTTCTTT. Full variable domain (outside the CDR3, taken from reference TRBV9 and TRBJ1-1): DSGVTQTPKHLITATGQRVTLRCSPRSGDLSVYWYQQSLDQGLQFLIQYYNGEERAKGNILERFSAQQFPDLHSELNLSSLELGDSALYFCASSVSSSYSNTEAFFGQGTRLTVV.

This clone was detected only once. In DNA form, the CDR3 reads TGTGCCAGCAGCAGCAACCCTAGGACAGGGAAAAACTATGGCTACACCTTC. Its protein is CASSSNPRTGKNYGYTF. This chain joins TRBV28 and TRBJ1-2, with 8 bases aligning to TRBD1. CDR3 length: 17 amino acids. CDR1 MDHEN and CDR2 SYDVKM come from the germline V gene. The ends lost 6 bases at V and 2 bases at J; junction bases unmatched: 14.

The chain carries TRBV18 and TRBJ2-3; D call uncertain. Deletions cut 0 bases from V and 5 bases from J, with 3 bases between. Per the germline V gene, CDR1 is KGHSH and CDR2 is LQKENI. CDR3 length: 12 amino acids. As DNA, the CDR3 is TGTGCCAGCTCACCACCGGGAGATACGCAGTATTTT. As protein: CASSPPGDTQYF.

The gene calls are TRBV7-7 and TRBJ2-5, with a tentative D call TRBD2 (5 bases). The J call could be wrong; TRBJ2-7 is a better fit for the DNA end. Germline V gives CDR1 SSHAT, CDR2 FNYEAQ (reference sequence). This CDR3 has 14 amino acids. The CDR3 protein is CASSLQPGSSEQYF. CDR3 DNA: TGTGCCAGCAGCTTACAACCGGGGTCGAGCGAGCAGTACTTC.

V and J are TRBV30 and TRBJ2-1, with TRBD2 matching over 13 bases. The CDR3 spans 20 residues. V was pared by 2 bases and J by 3 bases, with 16 bases of the junction left unmatched. From germline, CDR1 is GTSNPN and CDR2 SVGIG (reference sequence). The CDR3 region is CAWSLLLPGLAGLFYNEQFF. DNA for the CDR3: TGTGCCTGGAGTTTATTATTACCGGGACTAGCGGGATTGTTCTACAATGAGCAGTTCTTC.

Regarding this clone: An end of the junction does not agree with germline; a read error may underlie this. Other nucleotide sequences from this sample produce the same CDR3. V gene TRBV5-1 combines with J gene TRBJ1-3; D not resolved. In germline, CDR1 is SGHRS, CDR2 YFSETQ. The CDR3 contains 14 residues. The CDR3 DNA follows: TGCGCCAGCAGCTTACAGACCTCTGGAAACACCATATATTTC. This codes for CASSLQTSGNTIYF. Based on the CDR3 plus reference TRBV5-1 and TRBJ1-3, the full variable domain is KAGVTQTPRYLIKTRGQQVTLSCSPISGHRSVSWYQQTPGQGLQFLFEYFSETQRNKGNFPGRFSGRQFSNSRSEMNVSTLELGDSALYLCASSLQTSGNTIYFGEGSWLTVV.

The V call is TRBV30, the J call TRBJ2-1, with 8 bases that match TRBD2. The CDR3 is 14 residues long. J gave up 2 bases and V 5 bases, and 5 bases lay outside the gene matches. Germline loops: CDR1 GTSNPN, CDR2 SVGIG (reference sequence). CDR3 sequence (DNA): TGTGCCTGGGAACCGGGACTAGCCTACAATGAGCAGTTCTTC. Amino acid sequence: CAWEPGLAYNEQFF.

The chain combines TRBV25-1 with TRBJ2-6; TRBD2 might be the D (5 bases). The CDR3 has 17 residues. Trimming left V 0 bases short and J 0 bases short, with 9 bases between. Germline V CDR1 and CDR2: MGHDK, SYGVNS. CDR3: CASSEYSRDSGANVLTF. DNA of the CDR3: TGTGCCAGCAGTGAATACTCCCGGGACTCTGGGGCCAACGTCCTGACTTTC.

The V gene is TRBV7-6, the J gene TRBJ1-1, with 9 positions matching TRBD1. There are 14 residues in the CDR3. V lost 6 bases and J lost 7; bases outside the gene matches: 9. Germline V lookup: CDR1 SGHVS, CDR2 FNYEAQ. CDR3 bases: TGTGCCAGCAGTTTGGGGACGGGACAGGGTGAAGCTTTCTTT. As protein: CASSLGTGQGEAFF.

The J gene is TRBJ1-1, the V gene TRBV6-1; 10 bases are a match to TRBD1. The V gene's germline CDR1 is MNHNS and CDR2 SASEGT. V trimming: 6 bases; J trimming: 1 base; junction bases outside the gene matches: 2. This CDR3 comprises 14 residues. DNA for the CDR3: TGTGCCAGCAGAGGACAGGGGGGGAACACTGAAGCTTTCTTT. Translating gives CASRGQGGNTEAFF.

This clone was seen once. The V call is TRBV19, the J call TRBJ2-5; 13 bases match TRBD2. V gave up 3 bases and J gave up 5 bases; unmatched junction bases: 6. The CDR3 has 16 amino acids. Germline V gene sequence: CDR1 LNHDA, CDR2 SQIVND (reference sequence). The CDR3 bases are TGTGCCAGTAGTATGCCGGGACTAGCGGGACCCGAGACCCAGTACTTC. The encoded protein is CASSMPGLAGPETQYF.

The rearrangement joins TRBV2 to TRBJ2-3; possible D gene TRBD2, 6 bases. The CDR3 contains 12 residues. V was trimmed by 6 bases and J by 4 bases, leaving 8 bases between them. CDR1 is SNHLY and CDR2 is FYNNEI in the germline V gene. The CDR3 DNA reads TGTGCCAGCAGCGGGAGTTCAGATACGCAGTATTTT. Protein product: CASSGSSDTQYF.

The V gene is TRBV6-5, the J gene TRBJ1-1; the D is unclear. This CDR3 has 14 amino acids. The V gene lost 6 bases and the J gene lost 1 base, with 12 bases spanning the gap. CDR1 is MNHEY, CDR2 SVGAGI, per germline. CDR3 in DNA: TGTGCCAGCAGGGACCGTCGAAAGAACACTGAAGCTTTCTTT. Protein sequence: CASRDRRKNTEAFF.

The count of this clone is one. J is TRBJ2-7 and V is TRBV7-2; 13 positions match TRBD2. CDR3 size: 15 residues. V lost 1 base, J lost 3 bases, and 0 bases stayed unmatched. CDR1 and CDR2 from the germline V gene are SGHTA and FQGNSA. Here the CDR3 reads CASSLGLAGGYEQYF. As DNA, the CDR3 is TGTGCCAGCAGCTTAGGACTAGCGGGGGGCTACGAGCAGTACTTC.